The text below deals with one T cell receptor (beta chain). Its antigen remains unidentified. The sample belongs to a study of molecular identifiers for immune sequencing clone quantification. Study-wide results and caveats: In CMV-specific effectors, clones above 20 copies held over 99% of molecules; naive, under 1%. Sharing of a barcode by identical TCR molecules could cause highly expanded clone sizes to be underestimated.

CDR3 length: 12 amino acids. Trimming took off 8 bases at V and 11 bases at J, with 18 bases between the two ends. TCRdb reprocessed the PCR reads with MiXCR, giving one entry per CDR3 protein. The sample comprises some 88,000 distinct CDR3 sequences, under 25% of which are singletons, and roughly 1% rests with the top ten. This chain uses TRBV12-3 or TRBV12-4 with TRBJ1-1; a weak D match, TRBD1 (6 bases). The sequence came from a human donor in good health. Some libraries in this study had Jurkat cell RNA spiked in. The specimen sequenced was naive CD8+ T cells from blood, with Jurkat cell RNA spiked in. Specified subset: FACS-sorted CD8+CD4-CCR7+CD45RA+ naive T cells. CDR3 nucleotide sequence: TGTGCCAGCGCGTTGGGGGGGGGGGCCGCTTTCTTT. As protein: CASALGGGAAFF.